This TCR beta chain was recorded in a study of blood T cells in healthy people across ages. About this clonotype: As yet, its antigen is unknown. Germline is not matched at one junction end, which may reflect a read error.

The study's findings and limits: The authors considered diversity estimates from one million T cells to be underestimates. Strong correlation was found linking TCR beta diversity to naive T cell percentage.

It was with a sample-barcoded 5' primer and a J-beta primer mix that a second PCR of roughly 7 to 12 cycles was run. At least 2.5 million CDR3-containing paired-end reads were obtained per sample. TCRdb re-called the 5' RACE reads through MiXCR, storing one row per CDR3 protein. The sample shows about 1.6 million distinct CDR3 sequences, 34% of them seen only once. Isolation yielded PBMCs, at least 7 million per sample, in every case. The germline gives CDR1 KGHSH, CDR2 LQKENI. The CDR3 loop spans 13 amino acids. The TCR comes from a woman aged 25 to 39 in good health. The gene calls are TRBV18 and TRBJ1-2; D unclear. Input material: blood. Here the CDR3 DNA reads TGTGCCAGCTCACCTTCCCAGACCTATGGTTACACCTTC. This codes for CASSPSQTYGYTF.